This TCR beta chain originates from a study of shared clonotypes between healthy human individuals. Naive CD4+ cells were CD45RA-selected; the remaining cells were memory. This CDR3 is 18 amino acids long. Germline V gene lookup returns CDR1 SGHTA and CDR2 FQGNSA. The J segment lost 2 bases and the V segment lost 5 bases, leaving 16 bases of the junction unmatched. Measured with immunoSEQ multiplex PCR; TCRdb has only the in-frame clones, and not every one. The profile shows approximately 2.5 million clones, more than 85% of them singletons. The sequence was obtained from a young man in good health. Some clones in this sample may be carry-over from other donors' samples. J is TRBJ2-7 and V is TRBV7-2; TRBD2 matches at 9 bases. Input material: naive CD4+ T cells from PBMCs. Subset reported: CD45RA+ positively selected. CDR3 loop: CASSKSLHASGTPYEQYF. The CDR3 nucleotides are TGTGCCAGCAGCAAATCCCTCCACGCTAGCGGGACACCCTACGAGCAGTACTTC.